This entry lists 18 T cell receptor beta chains sequenced from one sample in a study of T-cell memory formation after mild COVID-19. TCRdb recomputed calls from the 5' RACE reads with MiXCR, one row per CDR3 protein. The data contain about 400,000 distinct CDR3 sequences, about a sixth of them singletons. The material sequenced was PBMCs or a T cell subset sorted from them (not recorded which). The receptors stem from a man younger than 35 who had mild COVID-19 (a few samples of this study predate the infection). Cell type and time point are not known.

The chain employs TRBV6-2 or TRBV6-3 and TRBJ2-7; D gene unclear. The CDR3 loop spans 13 amino acids. CDR1 and CDR2 (germline): MNHEY, SVGEGT. V lost 2 bases, J lost 2 bases, and 7 bases lay in between. In DNA, the CDR3 is TGTGCCAGCAGTTACCTATCCACCTACGAGCAGTACGTC. It specifies CASSYLSTYEQYV.

The chain joins TRBV14 to TRBJ1-2; D gene ambiguous. Trimming pared 3 bases from V and 3 bases from J, leaving 8 bases between. The V gene's germline CDR1 is SGHDN and CDR2 FVKESK. The length of the CDR3 is 13 residues. CDR3 nucleotides: TGTGCCAGCAGCCAGAGGCGGGACTATGGCTACACCTTC. Amino acid sequence: CASSQRRDYGYTF.

V usage is TRBV5-6 and J usage is TRBJ2-4; D tentatively reads TRBD1 or TRBD2 (5 bases each). Germline CDR1 is SGHDT and CDR2 is YYEEEE. With 2 bases removed from V and 5 bases from J, the gap between germline ends came to 11 bases. CDR3 length: 14 residues. CDR3: CASSFDSGQNIQYF. CDR3 nucleotide sequence: TGTGCCAGCAGCTTTGACAGCGGCCAAAACATTCAGTACTTC. Combining the CDR3 with reference TRBV5-6 and TRBJ2-4 gives the whole variable domain DAGVTQSPTHLIKTRGQQVTLRCSPKSGHDTVSWYQQALGQGPQFIFQYYEEEERQRGNFPDRFSGHQFPNYSSELNVNALLLGDSALYLCASSFDSGQNIQYFGAGTRLSVL.

The table lists this clonotype with a few counts. V is TRBV25-1 and J is TRBJ1-2, with 8 bases fitting TRBD1. The CDR3 sequence is 18 residues long. Trimming cost V 2 bases and J 6 bases; bases outside gene matches: 17. Germline loops: CDR1 MGHDK, CDR2 SYGVNS. CDR3 residues: CASSERVRQGAYFDGYTF. CDR3 nucleotides: TGTGCCAGCAGTGAAAGGGTCCGCCAGGGGGCATACTTTGATGGCTACACCTTC.

This clonotype has only a few counts. The CDR3 DNA sequence: TGTGCCAGCAGTAATCAAGGGAGGACTGAAGCTTTCTTT. It codes for CASSNQGRTEAFF. The V and J genes are TRBV27 and TRBJ1-1; D remains unclear. V lost 5 bases and J 5 bases, leaving 12 bases between the germline ends. CDR3 length equals 13 residues. Looked up from germline, CDR1 is MNHEY and CDR2 is SMNVEV (reference sequence).

This clonotype was detected a few times. This chain joins TRBV10-3 and TRBJ2-3; D perhaps matches TRBD2 (5 bases). V was cut by 7 bases and J by 4 bases, with 6 bases left in between. The length of the CDR3 is 11 residues. CDR1 and CDR2 (germline): ENHRY, SYGVKD. The CDR3 spells CAITGADTQYF. In DNA, the CDR3 is TGTGCCATCACCGGGGCAGATACGCAGTATTTT.

The chain joins TRBV4-2 to TRBJ2-5; 8 bases are shared with TRBD2. Germline V CDR1 and CDR2: LGHNA, YNFKEQ. The ends lost 4 bases at V and 1 base at J; junction bases unmatched: 17. The CDR3 is 19 residues long. The CDR3 loop is CASSLSPGRRGGPQETQYF. CDR3 sequence (DNA): TGTGCCAGCAGCCTATCCCCCGGGAGACGCGGGGGGCCCCAAGAGACCCAGTACTTC.

The chain is built from TRBV14 and TRBJ1-1; D may be TRBD1 (6 bases). The V gene lost 5 bases and the J gene lost 1 base, with 20 bases spanning the gap. Looked up from germline, CDR1 is SGHDN and CDR2 is FVKESK. The CDR3 is made up of 17 amino acids. The CDR3: CASSETGKGWGNTEAFF. As DNA, the CDR3 is TGTGCCAGCAGCGAAACAGGGAAAGGGTGGGGGAACACTGAAGCTTTCTTT.

This clonotype was detected many times. The CDR3 coding sequence is TGTGCCAGCAGCTTAGCACTAGCGGGTTCCTACAATGAGCAGTTCTTC. As protein: CASSLALAGSYNEQFF. The chain employs TRBV7-9 and TRBJ2-1, with 9 bases matching TRBD2. V shed 0 bases and J 1 base; nucleotides not matched to a gene: 1. Looked up from germline, CDR1 is SEHNR and CDR2 is FQNEAQ (reference sequence). The CDR3 extends over 16 amino acids.

This clonotype came up many times. The J gene is TRBJ2-2, the V gene TRBV4-3; 7 positions agree with TRBD1. This CDR3 comprises 15 residues. The germline gives CDR1 LGHNA, CDR2 YSLEER. V lost 3 bases to trimming and J lost 3 bases; unmatched junction nucleotides: 4. CDR3 bases: TGCGCCAGCAGCCACCAGGACAGGTACACCGGGGAGCTGTTTTTT. Protein: CASSHQDRYTGELFF.

This clonotype appeared many times. The CDR3 protein is CASSIQGNTEAFF. DNA for the CDR3: TGTGCCAGCAGTATCCAGGGTAACACTGAAGCTTTCTTT. The V gene is TRBV12-3 or TRBV12-4, the J gene TRBJ1-1; weak D call: TRBD1 (5 bases). The CDR3 covers 13 residues. V was trimmed by 5 bases and J by 2 bases, leaving 9 bases between them.

The chain recombines TRBV20-1 with TRBJ2-7; 8 bases map to TRBD1. The ends lost 3 bases at V and 4 bases at J; junction bases unmatched: 8. Germline CDR1 reads DFQATT; CDR2 reads SNEGSKA (reference sequence). The CDR3 sequence is 14 residues long. DNA for the CDR3: TGCAGTGCTAGCCCCGACAGGGGATTTTACGAGCAGTACGTC. Residues: CSASPDRGFYEQYV.

This clonotype was seen a few times. V usage is TRBV5-1 and J usage is TRBJ2-3, with D perhaps TRBD1 (5 bases). With 4 bases removed from V and 0 bases from J, the gap between germline ends came to 9 bases. Germline V gives CDR1 SGHRS, CDR2 YFSETQ. The CDR3 spans 14 residues. The CDR3 DNA reads as TGCGCCAGCAGCGGACAACCTAGCACAGATACGCAGTATTTT. It yields the protein CASSGQPSTDTQYF.

This clonotype was counted between two and nine times. The rearrangement joins TRBV14 to TRBJ2-3, with D hard to call. The germline V gene has CDR1 SGHDN and CDR2 FVKESK. Trimming took off 1 base at V and 7 bases at J, with 9 bases between the two ends. This CDR3 region has 13 residues. CDR3 sequence reads: CASSQGRVNTQYF. CDR3 in DNA: TGTGCCAGCAGCCAAGGACGGGTAAATACGCAGTATTTT.

This clonotype appeared a few times. The chain combines TRBV4-1 with TRBJ2-7; 7 nucleotides align to TRBD2. Trimming took 1 base from V and 4 from J; bases not matched to a gene: 7. Germline V gene sequence: CDR1 MGHRA, CDR2 YSYEKL. The CDR3 runs 15 residues. This CDR3 is CASSQVGGSKYEQYF. The CDR3 coding sequence is TGCGCCAGCAGCCAAGTGGGCGGGAGTAAGTACGAGCAGTACTTC.

The gene calls are TRBV7-8 and TRBJ2-5, with D uncertain. Germline loops: CDR1 SGHVS, CDR2 FQNEAQ. V lost 3 bases to trimming and J lost 4 bases, with 24 bases between them. The CDR3 extends over 18 amino acids. This CDR3 is CASSLSTAPTDLLETQYF. In DNA, the CDR3 is TGTGCCAGCAGCTTGTCCACCGCACCAACAGATCTCCTAGAGACCCAGTACTTC.

This clonotype was seen at least ten times. The CDR3 DNA follows: TGTGCCAGCAGGACAGGGGCAGGAAACACCATATATTTT. Protein product: CASRTGAGNTIYF. The J gene is TRBJ1-3, the V gene TRBV7-2, with TRBD1 matching 8 bases. Germline assignment: CDR1 SGHTA and CDR2 FQGNSA. The CDR3 extends over 13 amino acids. With 6 bases clipped from V and 4 bases from J, the junction kept 2 bases outside the gene matches. The whole variable domain, remainder taken from reference TRBV7-2 and TRBJ1-3, is GAGVSQSPSNKVTEKGKDVELRCDPISGHTALYWYRQSLGQGLEFLIYFQGNSAPDKSGLPSDRFSAERTGGSVSTLTIQRTQQEDSAVYLCASRTGAGNTIYFGEGSWLTVV.

This clonotype was seen at least ten times. V and J are TRBV23-1 and TRBJ2-1; D is unclear. TRBV23-1 is annotated as an ORF whose role is uncertain. Trimming left V 0 bases short and J 0 bases short, with 6 bases between. This CDR3 has 15 residues. This chain's CDR3 is CASSQSESSYNEQFF. CDR3 bases: TGCGCCAGCAGTCAATCGGAGAGCTCCTACAATGAGCAGTTCTTC.